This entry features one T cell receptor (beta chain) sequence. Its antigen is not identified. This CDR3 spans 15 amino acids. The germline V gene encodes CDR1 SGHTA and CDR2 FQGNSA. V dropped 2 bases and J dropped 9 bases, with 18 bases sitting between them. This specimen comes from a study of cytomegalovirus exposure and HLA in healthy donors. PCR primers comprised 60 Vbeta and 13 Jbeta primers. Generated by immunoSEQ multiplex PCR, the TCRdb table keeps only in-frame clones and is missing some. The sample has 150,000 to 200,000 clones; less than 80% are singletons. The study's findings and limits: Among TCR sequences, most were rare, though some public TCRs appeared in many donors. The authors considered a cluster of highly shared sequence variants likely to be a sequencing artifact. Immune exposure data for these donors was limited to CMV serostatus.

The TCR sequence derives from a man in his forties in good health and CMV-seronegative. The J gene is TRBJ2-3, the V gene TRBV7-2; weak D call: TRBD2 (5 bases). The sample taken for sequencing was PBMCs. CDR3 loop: CASSLKPGTAETQYF. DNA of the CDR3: TGTGCCAGCAGCTTAAAGCCGGGTACAGCGGAAACGCAGTATTTT.